This T cell receptor beta chain came from a study of blood T cells in healthy people across ages. Across the whole study: About one barcoded beta molecule per two T cells came from capture by template switching.

J was trimmed by 8 bases and V by 6 bases; bases with no gene match: 9. This CDR3 has 15 amino acids. Germline V CDR1 and CDR2: SNHLY, FYNNEI. Isolation yielded PBMCs, at least 6.5 million per sample, in every case. A sample-barcoded 5' primer and a J-beta primer mix were used in a second PCR of roughly 6 to 11 cycles. A single record per CDR3 protein comes from TCRdb applying MiXCR to the 5' RACE reads. The profile covers about 760,000 distinct CDR3 sequences, with 56% appearing a single time and around 24% taken by the ten largest. The table lists this clonotype with a count of one. What it recognizes is unknown. Study outcomes and limitations: Changes in expanded clonotypes were possibly confounded, as the CMV status of donors was unknown. The study found more naive CD4+ cells and higher diversity in long-lived than aged donors.

The sequence was obtained from a man in his forties in good health. Sequencing used blood. V gene TRBV2 combines with J gene TRBJ2-1; 11 nucleotides line up with TRBD1. CDR3 region: CASSAGQGAGDEQFF. CDR3 in DNA: TGTGCCAGCAGCGCAGGACAGGGGGCTGGCGATGAGCAGTTCTTC.